These T cell receptor beta chains were read from a single sample in a study of tumor-infiltrating lymphocytes in primary liver carcinoma. TCRdb reprocessed the multiplex PCR reads with MiXCR, giving one entry per CDR3 protein. There are about 180,000 distinct CDR3 sequences in the sample; 60% occur only once, and approximately 65% lies in the top ten. Specimen: peripheral blood. The receptors shown here come from a man aged 35-49 years with primary liver carcinoma and hepatitis B virus infection. Each CDR3 is given with its conserved first and last residue. The D gene is left open where the match is weak. The size field is filled for only some rows; it gives once, few, many or a size class.

v_gene	abundance	j_gene	d_gene	CDR3aa	CDR3nt
TRBV5-1	.	TRBJ2-1	.	CASGADSYNEQFF	TGCGCCAGTGGGGCAGACTCCTACAATGAGCAGTTCTTC
TRBV10-2	many	TRBJ1-6	TRBD1	CASSGTGWSPLHF	TGCGCCAGCAGCGGGACAGGGTGGTCACCCCTCCACTTT
TRBV6-1	many	TRBJ2-1	TRBD2	CASSQRLGLASDSGGEQFF	TGTGCCAGCAGCCAAAGGCTGGGACTAGCGTCTGACTCTGGAGGTGAGCAGTTCTTC
TRBV11-2	.	TRBJ2-7	.	CANSLNRPYEQCF	TGTGCCAATAGCTTAAACAGGCCCTACGAGCAGTGCTTC
TRBV6-1	few	TRBJ1-2	.	CASSEVGQNYGYTF	TGTGCCAGCAGTGAAGTGGGGCAGAACTATGGCTACACCTTC
TRBV10-3	.	TRBJ2-3	.	CAIQDTDTVTQYF	TGTGCCATCCAGGACACCGACACAGTTACGCAGTATTTT
TRBV11-2	once	TRBJ2-1	.	CASSLGQCRFEQSF	TGTGCTAGCAGCTTAGGACAGTGTCGGTTTGAGCAGTCCTTC
TRBV4-1	few	TRBJ2-3	TRBD2	CASSQDGGRAGDTQYF	TGCGCCAGCAGCCAAGATGGCGGGAGGGCCGGAGATACGCAGTATTTT
TRBV11-2	.	TRBJ2-2	TRBD2	CAGSIWTSGGTGELFF	TGTGCCGGCAGCATTTGGACTAGCGGGGGCACCGGGGAGCTGTTTTTT
TRBV6-1	.	TRBJ2-5	TRBD2	CASREGLGETQYF	TGTGCCAGCAGAGAAGGACTAGGGGAGACCCAGTACTTC
TRBV10-2	few	TRBJ2-7	TRBD2	CASSLLASTYEQYF	TGCGCCAGCAGTCTACTAGCGTCTACCTACGAGCAGTACTTC
TRBV11-2	many	TRBJ2-1	.	CASSLALGSYNEQFF	TGTGCCAGCAGCTTAGCCTTGGGCTCCTACAATGAGCAGTTCTTC
TRBV30	.	TRBJ2-3	TRBD2	CAWGTSGNWRGSTDTQYF	TGTGCCTGGGGGACTAGCGGGAATTGGAGGGGGAGCACAGATACGCAGTATTTT
TRBV6-2/TRBV6-3	few	TRBJ2-3	TRBD2	CASTVGLATDTQYF	TGTGCCAGCACCGTCGGACTAGCGACAGATACGCAGTATTTT
TRBV29-1	.	TRBJ2-5	.	CSVQGPLQETPYF	TGCAGCGTTCAGGGACCTCTCCAAGAGACCCCGTACTTC
TRBV10-3	.	TRBJ2-5	.	CAIGELGAEETQYF	TGTGCCATCGGTGAGCTCGGAGCGGAAGAGACCCAGTACTTC
TRBV6-6	.	TRBJ2-7	TRBD1	CASSSDRPSYEQYF	TGTGCCAGCAGTTCGGACAGGCCCTCCTACGAGCAGTACTTC
TRBV12-3/TRBV12-4	many	TRBJ1-4	.	CASSLGQQEKLFF	TGTGCCAGCAGTTTAGGACAGCAGGAAAAACTGTTTTTT
TRBV6-1	once	TRBJ2-4	TRBD2	CVSSHLAEWNIQYF	TGTGTCAGCAGTCACCTAGCGGAGTGGAACATTCAGTACTTC
TRBV12-3/TRBV12-4	.	TRBJ1-5	.	CASVMGQENQPQHF	TGTGCCAGCGTTATGGGGCAGGAGAATCAGCCCCAGCATTTT